This T cell receptor (beta chain) is drawn from a study of T-cell reconstitution after alpha-beta-depleted transplantation in children. Using unique molecular identifiers, the investigators prepared the TCRbeta library. TCRdb reanalysed the PCR reads using MiXCR and keeps one entry per CDR3 protein. The sample lists around 600,000 distinct CDR3 sequences; roughly 17% were seen once. The CDR3 spans 13 residues. V was pared by 6 bases and J by 4 bases, with 10 bases between. This material consisted of PBMCs from the stem cell graft donor, taken from the stem cell graft. This chain connects TRBV12-3 or TRBV12-4 to TRBJ1-5; no clear D. This receptor was taken from a human donor who donated a stem cell graft to a child with acute myeloid leukemia. CDR3 region: CASRSEENQPQHF. CDR3 bases: TGTGCCAGCAGGTCGGAGGAGAATCAGCCCCAGCATTTT.